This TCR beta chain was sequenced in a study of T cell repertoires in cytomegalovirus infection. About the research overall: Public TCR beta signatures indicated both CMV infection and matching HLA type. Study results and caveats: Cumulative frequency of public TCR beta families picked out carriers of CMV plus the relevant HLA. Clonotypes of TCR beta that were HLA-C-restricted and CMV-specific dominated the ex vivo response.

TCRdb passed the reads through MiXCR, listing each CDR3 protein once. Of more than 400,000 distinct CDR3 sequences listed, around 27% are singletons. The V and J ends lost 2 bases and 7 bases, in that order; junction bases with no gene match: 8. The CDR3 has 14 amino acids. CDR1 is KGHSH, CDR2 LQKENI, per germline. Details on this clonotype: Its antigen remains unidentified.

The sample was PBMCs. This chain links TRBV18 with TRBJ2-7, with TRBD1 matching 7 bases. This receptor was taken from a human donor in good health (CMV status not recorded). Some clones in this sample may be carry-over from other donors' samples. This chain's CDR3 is CASSPTGTVEEQYV. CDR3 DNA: TGTGCCAGCTCACCAACCGGGACAGTGGAAGAGCAGTACGTC.